What follows describes a single T cell receptor (beta chain). Its antigen is as yet unknown. TCRdb called the 5' RACE reads again in MiXCR, with one record for every CDR3 protein. The profile shows about 420,000 distinct CDR3 sequences, around 22% of them singletons. This entry is derived from a study of T-cell memory formation after mild COVID-19. General study points: Of the contracting clones, CD4+ ones lay mainly in CM and EM, and CD8+ ones in EMRA.

The CDR3 is 17 amino acids. J gave up 11 bases and V 1 base, and 12 bases lay outside the gene matches. The germline V gene encodes CDR1 SGHAT and CDR2 FQNNGV. The clonotype originates from an adult woman who had mild COVID-19 (a few samples of this study predate the infection). Cell type and time point are not known. Sequenced material: PBMCs or a T cell subset sorted from them (not recorded which). The V and J genes are TRBV11-2 and TRBJ2-3; 13 nucleotides agree with TRBD2. The CDR3 spells CASSLVGGTSGIGWQYF. CDR3 in DNA: TGTGCCAGCAGCTTAGTCGGAGGGACTAGCGGGATAGGTTGGCAGTATTTT.